This T cell receptor (beta chain) was sequenced in a study of blood T cell repertoires in COVID-19. The assay was immunoSEQ multiplex PCR, and TCRdb's table has in-frame clones only and misses some. The sample shows roughly 390,000 clones, roughly 85% of them seen only once. CDR1 is SQVTM, CDR2 ANQGSEA, per germline. CDR3 length equals 11 residues. The V and J ends lost 3 bases and 11 bases respectively, with 13 bases between them. The TCR comes from a woman aged 18-29 years with acute or convalescent COVID-19. The chain carries TRBV29-1 and TRBJ1-1, with D unresolved. Material for sequencing was peripheral blood. The CDR3 reads CSVDEGGRAFF. For the CDR3, the DNA is TGCAGCGTTGATGAGGGAGGTCGGGCTTTCTTT.